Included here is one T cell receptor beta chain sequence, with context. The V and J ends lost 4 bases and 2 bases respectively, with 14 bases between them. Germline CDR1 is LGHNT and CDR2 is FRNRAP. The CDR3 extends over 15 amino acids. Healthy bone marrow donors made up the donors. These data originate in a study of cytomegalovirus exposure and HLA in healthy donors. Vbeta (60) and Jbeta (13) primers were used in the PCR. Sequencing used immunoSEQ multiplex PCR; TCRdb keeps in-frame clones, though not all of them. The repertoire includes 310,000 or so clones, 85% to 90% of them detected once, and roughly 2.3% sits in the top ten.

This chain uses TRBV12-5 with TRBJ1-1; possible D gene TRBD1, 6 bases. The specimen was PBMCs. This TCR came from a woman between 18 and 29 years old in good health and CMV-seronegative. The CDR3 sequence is CASGSGVGGNTEAFF. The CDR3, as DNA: TGTGCTAGTGGTTCTGGGGTAGGGGGTAACACTGAAGCTTTCTTT.